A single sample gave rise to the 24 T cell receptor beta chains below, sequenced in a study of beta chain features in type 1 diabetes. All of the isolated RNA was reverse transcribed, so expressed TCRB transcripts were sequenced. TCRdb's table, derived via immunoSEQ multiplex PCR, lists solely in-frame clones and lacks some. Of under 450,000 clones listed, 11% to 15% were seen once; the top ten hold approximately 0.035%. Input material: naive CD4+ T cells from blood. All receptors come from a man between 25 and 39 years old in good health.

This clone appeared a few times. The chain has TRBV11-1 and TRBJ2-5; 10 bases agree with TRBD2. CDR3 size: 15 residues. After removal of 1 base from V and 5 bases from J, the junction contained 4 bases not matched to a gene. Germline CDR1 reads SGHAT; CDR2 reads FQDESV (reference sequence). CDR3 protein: CASSLEAGGTETQYF. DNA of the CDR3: TGTGCCAGCAGCTTAGAAGCGGGAGGGACGGAGACCCAGTACTTC.

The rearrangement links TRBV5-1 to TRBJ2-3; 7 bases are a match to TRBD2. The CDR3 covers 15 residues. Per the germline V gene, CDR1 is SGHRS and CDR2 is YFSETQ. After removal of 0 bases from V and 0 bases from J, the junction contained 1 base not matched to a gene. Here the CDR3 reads CASSLDSGSTDTQYF. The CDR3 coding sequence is TGCGCCAGCAGCTTGGATAGCGGGAGCACAGATACGCAGTATTTT.

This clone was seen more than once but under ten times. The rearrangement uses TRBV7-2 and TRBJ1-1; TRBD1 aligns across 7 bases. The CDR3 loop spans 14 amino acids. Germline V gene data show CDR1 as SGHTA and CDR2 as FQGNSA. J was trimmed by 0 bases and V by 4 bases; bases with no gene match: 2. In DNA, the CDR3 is TGTGCCAGCAGCTCAGACAGGGTGAACACTGAAGCTTTCTTT. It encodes CASSSDRVNTEAFF.

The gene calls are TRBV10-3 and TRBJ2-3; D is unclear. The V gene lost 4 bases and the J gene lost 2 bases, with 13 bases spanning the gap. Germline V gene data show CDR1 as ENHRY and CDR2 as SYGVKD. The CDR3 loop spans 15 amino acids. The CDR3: CAISGSSEYTDTQYF. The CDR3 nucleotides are TGTGCCATCAGTGGCTCCAGCGAATACACAGATACGCAGTATTTT.

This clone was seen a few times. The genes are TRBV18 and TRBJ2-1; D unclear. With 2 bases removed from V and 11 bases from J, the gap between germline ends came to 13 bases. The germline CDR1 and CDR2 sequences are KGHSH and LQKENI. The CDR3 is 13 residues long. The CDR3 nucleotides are TGTGCCAGCTCACCAGAGTATCTTCTTAAGCAGTTCTTC. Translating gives CASSPEYLLKQFF.

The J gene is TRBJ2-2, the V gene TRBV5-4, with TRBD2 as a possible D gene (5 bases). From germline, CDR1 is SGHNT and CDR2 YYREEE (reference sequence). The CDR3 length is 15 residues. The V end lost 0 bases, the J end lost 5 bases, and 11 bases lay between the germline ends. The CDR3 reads CASSLVPTSTGELFF. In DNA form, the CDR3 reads TGTGCCAGCAGCTTGGTCCCTACTAGTACCGGGGAGCTGTTTTTT.

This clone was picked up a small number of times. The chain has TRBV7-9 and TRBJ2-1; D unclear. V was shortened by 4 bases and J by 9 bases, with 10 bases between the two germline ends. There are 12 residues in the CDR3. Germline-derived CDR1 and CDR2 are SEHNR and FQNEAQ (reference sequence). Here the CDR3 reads CASSYPPTEQFF. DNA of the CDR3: TGTGCCAGCAGCTACCCCCCTACTGAGCAGTTCTTC. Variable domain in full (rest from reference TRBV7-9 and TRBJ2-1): DTGVSQNPRHKITKRGQNVTFRCDPISEHNRLYWYRQTLGQGPEFLTYFQNEAQLEKSRLLSDRFSAERPKGSFSTLEIQRTEQGDSAMYLCASSYPPTEQFFGPGTRLTVL.

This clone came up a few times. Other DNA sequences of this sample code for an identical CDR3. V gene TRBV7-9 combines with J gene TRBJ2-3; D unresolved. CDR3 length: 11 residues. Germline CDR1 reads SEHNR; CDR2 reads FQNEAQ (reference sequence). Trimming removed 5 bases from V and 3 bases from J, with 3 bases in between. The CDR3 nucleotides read TGTGCCAGCAGCGCTACAGATACGCAGTATTTT. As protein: CASSATDTQYF.

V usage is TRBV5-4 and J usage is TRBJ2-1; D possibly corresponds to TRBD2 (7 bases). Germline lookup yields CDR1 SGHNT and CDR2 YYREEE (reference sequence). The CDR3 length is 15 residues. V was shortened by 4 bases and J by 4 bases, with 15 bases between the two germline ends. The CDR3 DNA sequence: TGTGCCAGCAGCCCCCAGGGGCGGGAGTACAATGAGCAGTTCTTC. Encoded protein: CASSPQGREYNEQFF.

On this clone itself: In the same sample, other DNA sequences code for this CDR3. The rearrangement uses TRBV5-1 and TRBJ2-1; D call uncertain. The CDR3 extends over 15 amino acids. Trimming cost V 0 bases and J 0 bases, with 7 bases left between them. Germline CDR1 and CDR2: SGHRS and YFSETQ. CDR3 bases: TGCGCCAGCAGCTTGGATCTGAGCTCCTACAATGAGCAGTTCTTC. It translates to CASSLDLSSYNEQFF.

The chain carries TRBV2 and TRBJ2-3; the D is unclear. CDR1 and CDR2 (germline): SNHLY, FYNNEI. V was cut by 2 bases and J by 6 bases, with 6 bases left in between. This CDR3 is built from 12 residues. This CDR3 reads CASSESADTQYF. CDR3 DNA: TGTGCCAGCAGTGAATCGGCGGATACGCAGTATTTT.

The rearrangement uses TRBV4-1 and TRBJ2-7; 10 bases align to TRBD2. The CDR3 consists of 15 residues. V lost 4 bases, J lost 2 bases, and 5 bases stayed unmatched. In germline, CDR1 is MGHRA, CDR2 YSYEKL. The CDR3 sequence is CASSPDSGRAYEQYV. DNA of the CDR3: TGCGCCAGCAGCCCAGACAGCGGGAGGGCCTACGAGCAGTACGTC.

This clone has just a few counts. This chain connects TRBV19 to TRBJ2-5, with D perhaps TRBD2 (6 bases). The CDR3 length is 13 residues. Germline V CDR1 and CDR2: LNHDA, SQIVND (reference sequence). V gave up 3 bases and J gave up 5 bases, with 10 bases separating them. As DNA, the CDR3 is TGTGCCAGTAGTATGACTAGGATGGAGACCCAGTACTTC. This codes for CASSMTRMETQYF.

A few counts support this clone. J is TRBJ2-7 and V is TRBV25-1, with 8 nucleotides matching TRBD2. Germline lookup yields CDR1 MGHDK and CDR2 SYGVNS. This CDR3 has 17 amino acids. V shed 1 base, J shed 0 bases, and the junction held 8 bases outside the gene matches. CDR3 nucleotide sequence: TGTGCCAGCAGTGAATTTGAACTTCTAGCGGGCTCCTACGAGCAGTACGTC. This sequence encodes CASSEFELLAGSYEQYV.

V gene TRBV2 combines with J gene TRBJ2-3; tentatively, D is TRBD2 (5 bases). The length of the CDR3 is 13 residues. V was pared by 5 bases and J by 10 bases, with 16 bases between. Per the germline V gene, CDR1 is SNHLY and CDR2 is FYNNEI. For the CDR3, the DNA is TGTGCCAGCAGTTGGCTAGCCGGCCCGTCGCAGTATTTT. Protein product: CASSWLAGPSQYF.

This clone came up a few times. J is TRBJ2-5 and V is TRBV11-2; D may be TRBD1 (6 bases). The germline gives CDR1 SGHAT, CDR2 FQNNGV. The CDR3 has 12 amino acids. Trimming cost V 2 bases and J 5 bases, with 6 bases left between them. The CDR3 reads CASSLTGETQYF. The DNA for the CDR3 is TGTGCCAGCAGCTTAACAGGGGAGACCCAGTACTTC.

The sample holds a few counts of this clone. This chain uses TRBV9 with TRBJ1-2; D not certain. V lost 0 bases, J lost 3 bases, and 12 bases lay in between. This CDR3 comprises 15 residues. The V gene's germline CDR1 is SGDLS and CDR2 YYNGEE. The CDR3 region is CASSVVSSWYYGYTF. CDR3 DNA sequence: TGTGCCAGCAGCGTAGTGTCATCATGGTACTATGGCTACACCTTC.

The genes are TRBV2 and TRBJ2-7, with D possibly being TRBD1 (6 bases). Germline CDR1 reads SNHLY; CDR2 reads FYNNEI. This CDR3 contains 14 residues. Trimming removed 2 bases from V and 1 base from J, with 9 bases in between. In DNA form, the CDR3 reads TGTGCCAGCAGTGAATGGACAGATTCCTACGAGCAGTACTTC. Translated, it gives CASSEWTDSYEQYF.

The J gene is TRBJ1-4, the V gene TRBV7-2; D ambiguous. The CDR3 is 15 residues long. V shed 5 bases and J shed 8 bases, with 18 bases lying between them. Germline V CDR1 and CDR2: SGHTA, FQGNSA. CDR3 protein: CASSPHFVMREKLFF. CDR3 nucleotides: TGTGCCAGCAGCCCCCATTTTGTTATGAGGGAAAAACTGTTTTTT.

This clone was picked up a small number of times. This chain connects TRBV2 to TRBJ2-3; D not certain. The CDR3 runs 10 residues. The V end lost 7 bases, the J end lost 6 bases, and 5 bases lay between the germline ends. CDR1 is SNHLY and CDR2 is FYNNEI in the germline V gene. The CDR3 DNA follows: TGTGCCAGCACGCTGGATACGCAGTATTTT. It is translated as CASTLDTQYF.

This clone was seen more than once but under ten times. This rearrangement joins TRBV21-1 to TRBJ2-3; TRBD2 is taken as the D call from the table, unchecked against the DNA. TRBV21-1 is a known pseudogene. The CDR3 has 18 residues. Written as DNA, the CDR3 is TGTGCCAGCAGCCCCACCGGGACTAGCGAGAGACGAACAGATACGCAGTATTTT. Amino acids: CASSPTGTSERRTDTQYF.

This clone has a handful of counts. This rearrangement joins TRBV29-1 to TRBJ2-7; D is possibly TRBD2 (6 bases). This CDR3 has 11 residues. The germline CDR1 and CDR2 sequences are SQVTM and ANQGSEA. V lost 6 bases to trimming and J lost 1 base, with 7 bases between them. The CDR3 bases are TGCAGCGTGCGGGATTCCTACGAGCAGTACTTC. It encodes CSVRDSYEQYF.

The chain's CDR3 is CASSQSVVGSGSSGTGELFF. For the CDR3, the DNA is TGCGCCAGCAGTCAATCGGTTGTTGGTAGCGGGAGTTCGGGCACCGGGGAGCTGTTTTTT. The V and J genes are TRBV23-1 and TRBJ2-2, with TRBD2 identical over 9 bases. TRBV23-1 is given ORF status, its function remaining uncertain. With V trimmed by 0 bases and J by 4 bases, 15 bases remained unmatched. The CDR3 spans 20 residues.

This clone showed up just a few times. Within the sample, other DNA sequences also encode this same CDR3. The CDR3 region is CASSGDSNQPQHF. The CDR3 bases are TGTGCCAGCAGTGGGGATTCAAATCAGCCCCAGCATTTT. The V call is TRBV2, the J call TRBJ1-5; D is uncertain. With 4 bases removed from V and 4 bases from J, the gap between germline ends came to 8 bases. Germline CDR1 is SNHLY and CDR2 is FYNNEI. The CDR3 covers 13 residues.